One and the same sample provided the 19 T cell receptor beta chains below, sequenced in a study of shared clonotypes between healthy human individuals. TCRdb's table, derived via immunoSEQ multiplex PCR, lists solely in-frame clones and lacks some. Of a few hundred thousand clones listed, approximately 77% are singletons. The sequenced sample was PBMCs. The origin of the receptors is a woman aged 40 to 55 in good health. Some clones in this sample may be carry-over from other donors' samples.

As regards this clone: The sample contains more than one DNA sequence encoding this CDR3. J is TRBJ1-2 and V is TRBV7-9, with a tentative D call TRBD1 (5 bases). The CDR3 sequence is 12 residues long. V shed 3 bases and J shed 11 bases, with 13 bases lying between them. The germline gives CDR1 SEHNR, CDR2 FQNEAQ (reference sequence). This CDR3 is CASSFHSGGYTF. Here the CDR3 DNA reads TGTGCCAGCAGCTTCCATAGTGGGGGTTACACCTTC.

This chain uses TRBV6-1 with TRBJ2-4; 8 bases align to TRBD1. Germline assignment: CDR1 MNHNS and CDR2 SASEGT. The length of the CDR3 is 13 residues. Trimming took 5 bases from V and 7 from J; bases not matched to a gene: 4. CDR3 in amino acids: CASSQGARNIQYF. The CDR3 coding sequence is TGTGCCAGCAGTCAGGGGGCACGGAACATTCAGTACTTC.

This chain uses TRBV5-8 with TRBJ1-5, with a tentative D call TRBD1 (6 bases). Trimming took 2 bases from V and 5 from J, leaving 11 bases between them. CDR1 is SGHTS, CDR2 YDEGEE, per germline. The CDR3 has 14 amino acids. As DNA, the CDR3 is TGTGCCAGCAGCTTCACGTCAGGGGATCAGCCCCAGCATTTT. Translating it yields CASSFTSGDQPQHF.

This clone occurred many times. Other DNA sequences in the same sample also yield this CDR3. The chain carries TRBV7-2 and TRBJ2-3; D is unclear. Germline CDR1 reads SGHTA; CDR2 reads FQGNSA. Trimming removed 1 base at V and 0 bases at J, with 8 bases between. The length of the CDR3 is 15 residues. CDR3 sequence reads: CASSLVSASTDTQYF. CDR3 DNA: TGTGCCAGCAGCTTAGTATCAGCAAGCACAGATACGCAGTATTTT.

The CDR3 region has the DNA TGTGCCAGAAGCTTCGGCAGGGCTAGGCGGGAGGGCAATGAGCAGTTCTTC. Translation gives CARSFGRARREGNEQFF. The chain employs TRBV5-3 and TRBJ2-1; 9 positions agree with TRBD2. TRBV5-3 is an open reading frame, and its role is uncertain. Unmatched junction bases numbered 12, after V lost 2 bases and J lost 6 bases. CDR3 length: 17 amino acids.

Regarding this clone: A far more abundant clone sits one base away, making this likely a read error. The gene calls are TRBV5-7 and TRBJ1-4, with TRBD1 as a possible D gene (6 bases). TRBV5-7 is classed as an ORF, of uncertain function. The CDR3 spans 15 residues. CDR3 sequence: CASSLGVDSHEKLLF. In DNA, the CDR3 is TGTGCCAGCAGCTTGGGGGTGGACAGCCACGAAAAACTGCTTTTT.

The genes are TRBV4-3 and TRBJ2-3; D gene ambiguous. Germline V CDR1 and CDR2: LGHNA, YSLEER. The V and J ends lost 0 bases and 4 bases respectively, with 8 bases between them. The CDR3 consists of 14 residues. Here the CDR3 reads CASSQDARSDTQYF. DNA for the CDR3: TGCGCCAGCAGCCAAGATGCTAGATCAGATACGCAGTATTTT.

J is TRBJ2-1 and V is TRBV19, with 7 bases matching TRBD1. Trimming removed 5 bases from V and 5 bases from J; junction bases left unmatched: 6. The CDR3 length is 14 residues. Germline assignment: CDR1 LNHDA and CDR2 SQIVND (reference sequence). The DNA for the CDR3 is TGTGCCAGTAGTCGAGGGGGCAAGGACAATGAGCAGTTCTTC. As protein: CASSRGGKDNEQFF.

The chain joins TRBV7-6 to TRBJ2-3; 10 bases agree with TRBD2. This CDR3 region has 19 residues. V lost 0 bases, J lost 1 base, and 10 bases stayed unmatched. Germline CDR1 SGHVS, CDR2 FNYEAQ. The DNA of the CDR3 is TGTGCCAGCAGCTTAGCGAGGGGTAGCGGGAGGCTGCGCACAGATACGCAGTATTTT. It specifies CASSLARGSGRLRTDTQYF.

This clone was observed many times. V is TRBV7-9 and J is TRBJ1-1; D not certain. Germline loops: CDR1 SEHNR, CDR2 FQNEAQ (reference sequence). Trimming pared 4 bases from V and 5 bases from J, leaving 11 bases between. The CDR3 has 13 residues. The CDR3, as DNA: TGTGCCAGCAGCTCGGAGGGAGGGACTGAAGCTTTCTTT. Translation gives CASSSEGGTEAFF.

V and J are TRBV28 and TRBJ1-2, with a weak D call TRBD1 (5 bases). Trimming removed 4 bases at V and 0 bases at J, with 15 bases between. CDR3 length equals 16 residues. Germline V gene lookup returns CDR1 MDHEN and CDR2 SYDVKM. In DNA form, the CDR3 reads TGTGCCAGCAGTTCCCCAGGACAAGCAGCTAACTATGGCTACACCTTC. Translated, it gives CASSSPGQAANYGYTF.

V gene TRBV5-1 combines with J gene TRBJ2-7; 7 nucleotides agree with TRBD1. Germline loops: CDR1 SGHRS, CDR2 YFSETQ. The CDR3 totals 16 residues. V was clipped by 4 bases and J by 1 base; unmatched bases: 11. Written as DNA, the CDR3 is TGCGCCAGCAGCCGAGTCACAGGGGTGGGGTCCTACGAGCAGTACTTC. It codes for CASSRVTGVGSYEQYF. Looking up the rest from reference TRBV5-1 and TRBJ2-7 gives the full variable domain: KAGVTQTPRYLIKTRGQQVTLSCSPISGHRSVSWYQQTPGQGLQFLFEYFSETQRNKGNFPGRFSGRQFSNSRSEMNVSTLELGDSALYLCASSRVTGVGSYEQYFGPGTRLTVT.

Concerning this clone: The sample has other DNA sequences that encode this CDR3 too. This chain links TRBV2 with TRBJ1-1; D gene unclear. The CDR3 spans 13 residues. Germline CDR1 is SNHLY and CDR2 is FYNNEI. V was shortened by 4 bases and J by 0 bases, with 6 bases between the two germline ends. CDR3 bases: TGTGCCAGCAGTGGGCAGCTGAACACTGAAGCTTTCTTT. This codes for CASSGQLNTEAFF.

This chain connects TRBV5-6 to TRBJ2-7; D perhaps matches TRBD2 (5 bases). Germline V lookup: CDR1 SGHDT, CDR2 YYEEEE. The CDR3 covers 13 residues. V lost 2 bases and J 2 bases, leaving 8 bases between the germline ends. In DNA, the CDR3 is TGTGCCAGCAGCTTCGGACTCGCCTACGAGCAGTACTTC. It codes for CASSFGLAYEQYF.

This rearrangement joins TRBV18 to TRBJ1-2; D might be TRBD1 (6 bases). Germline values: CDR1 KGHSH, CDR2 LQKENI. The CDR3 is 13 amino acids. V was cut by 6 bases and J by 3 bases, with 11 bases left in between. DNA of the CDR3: TGTGCCAGCTCCTCCGCAGGGGACTATGGCTACACCTTC. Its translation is CASSSAGDYGYTF.

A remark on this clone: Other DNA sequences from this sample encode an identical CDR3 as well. In DNA form, the CDR3 reads TGTGCCAGCAGTCGGTATAGCAATCAGCCCCAGCATTTT. This sequence encodes CASSRYSNQPQHF. The genes are TRBV27 and TRBJ1-5, with D unresolved. Trimming left V 5 bases short and J 0 bases short, with 5 bases between. This CDR3 spans 13 amino acids. The V gene's germline CDR1 is MNHEY and CDR2 SMNVEV (reference sequence).

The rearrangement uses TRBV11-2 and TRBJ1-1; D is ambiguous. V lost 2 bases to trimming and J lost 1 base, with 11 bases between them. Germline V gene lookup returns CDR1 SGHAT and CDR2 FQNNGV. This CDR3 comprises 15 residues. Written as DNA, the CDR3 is TGTGCCAGCAGCTTAAATAAGGGAGGGAACACTGAAGCTTTCTTT. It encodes CASSLNKGGNTEAFF. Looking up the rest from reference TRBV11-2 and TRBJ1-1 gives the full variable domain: EAGVAQSPRYKIIEKRQSVAFWCNPISGHATLYWYQQILGQGPKLLIQFQNNGVVDDSQLPKDRFSAERLKGVDSTLKIQPAKLEDSAVYLCASSLNKGGNTEAFFGQGTRLTVV.

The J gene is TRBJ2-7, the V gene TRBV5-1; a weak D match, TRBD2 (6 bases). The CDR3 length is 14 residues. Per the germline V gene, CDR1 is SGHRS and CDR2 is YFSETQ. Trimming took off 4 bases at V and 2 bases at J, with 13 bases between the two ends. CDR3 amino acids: CASSPTSLAYEQYF. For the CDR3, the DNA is TGCGCCAGCAGCCCGACTAGTTTGGCCTACGAGCAGTACTTC.

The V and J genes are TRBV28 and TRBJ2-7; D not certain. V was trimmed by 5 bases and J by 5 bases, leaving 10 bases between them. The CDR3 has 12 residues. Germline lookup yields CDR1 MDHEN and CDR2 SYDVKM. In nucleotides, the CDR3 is TGTGCCAGCAGTACCTCGGGTCACGAGCAGTACTTC. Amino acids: CASSTSGHEQYF.